This is a list of T cell receptor beta chains from one sample in a study of cytomegalovirus exposure and HLA in healthy donors. Clones were sequenced by immunoSEQ multiplex PCR, and TCRdb holds only the in-frame ones, with some missing. Of tens of thousands of clones detected, 76% appear once; the ten largest clones hold roughly 1.5%. Sample: PBMCs. These receptors all stem from a male donor in good health and CMV-seronegative. Both conserved end residues are part of each CDR3. D genes are given only for firm matches. The size entry is marked missing in some rows and otherwise reads once, few, many or a size class.

TRBV29-1	-	TRBJ1-1	-	TGCAGCGTTCACAGGTCCCCGTCGAACACTGAAGCTTTGTTT	CSVHRSPSNTEALF
TRBV7-9	-	TRBJ2-3	TRBD2	TGTGCCAGCAAGGGACTAGCGGGAGATAAATTGACAGATACGCAGTATTTT	CASKGLAGDKLTDTQYF
TRBV19	-	TRBJ1-5	-	TGTGCCAGTAGTGCCCTAGACAGGAGAGCATATCAGCCCCAGCATTTT	CASSALDRRAYQPQHF
TRBV6-6	few	TRBJ1-1	-	TGTGCCAGCAGCCCCCCTGGACAGAGGGGAACTGAAGCTTTCTTT	CASSPPGQRGTEAFF
TRBV7-2	-	TRBJ2-7	TRBD1	TGTGCCAGCAGCTTGACAGGGGAAGGCGAGCAGTACTTC	CASSLTGEGEQYF
TRBV5-1	-	TRBJ2-5	TRBD2	TGCGCCAGCCGCTGGCGGGAGGGCCAAGAGACCCAGTACTTC	CASRWREGQETQYF
TRBV28	-	TRBJ1-5	-	TGTGCCAGCAGTTTTGAACCGGGCAATCAGCCCCAGCATTTT	CASSFEPGNQPQHF
TRBV7-2	-	TRBJ2-7	-	TGTGCCAGCAGCTTAGGGCGGCAGGGTGTGGGCGAGCAGTACTTC	CASSLGRQGVGEQYF
TRBV6-6	few	TRBJ1-1	TRBD1	TGTGCCAGCAGATCTCCGGGACAGCGGAACACTGAAGCTTTCTTT	CASRSPGQRNTEAFF
TRBV11-2	-	TRBJ2-7	-	TGTGCCAGCAGCCAGACAGGTTTTTCCTACGAGCAGTACTTC	CASSQTGFSYEQYF
TRBV28	-	TRBJ2-7	-	TGTGCCAGCAGCCCTGGGGCTAGCGACTCCTACGAGCAGTACTTC	CASSPGASDSYEQYF
TRBV7-9	once	TRBJ2-7	TRBD1	TGTGCCAGCAGCTTAAGGGACAGGTTCGAGGTGGGATACGAGCAGTACTTC	CASSLRDRFEVGYEQYF
TRBV20-1	-	TRBJ2-2	-	TGCAGTGCTAGGGGCTGGGGGGAGCTGTTTTTT	CSARGWGELFF
TRBV4-3	-	TRBJ2-5	-	TGCGCCAGCAGCCAAGATCTTGCGGTCTGGGAGACCCAGTACTTC	CASSQDLAVWETQYF
TRBV4-3	-	TRBJ1-5	-	TGCGCCAGCAGCCAAGAGTGGGGGGGAAATCAGCCCCAGCATTTT	CASSQEWGGNQPQHF
TRBV12-5	-	TRBJ1-1	-	TGTGCTAGTGGTTTAACGGGGGGCGGGGGTTTGGCTTTCTTT	CASGLTGGGGLAFF